The next 20 T cell receptor beta chains were all read from a single sample in a study of monozygotic twins with inflammatory bowel disease. TCRdb re-called the 5' RACE reads and shows each CDR3 protein once, DNA omitted. Found here are fewer than 550,000 distinct CDR3 sequences; the top ten clones hold approximately 2.4%. Sequenced input: blood. The receptors stem from a human donor with ulcerative colitis or Crohn's disease, or a healthy co-twin of an affected twin (not recorded which).

The V and J genes are TRBV4-1 and TRBJ2-1; as DNA is missing, the TRBD2 call by TCRdb cannot be tested. The CDR3 runs 18 residues. Germline CDR1 reads MGHRA; CDR2 reads YSYEKL. The CDR3 region is CASSQEAGGGAVYNEQFF.

The rearrangement uses TRBV6-1 and TRBJ1-5. This CDR3 comprises 15 residues. CDR1 and CDR2 from the germline V gene are MNHNS and SASEGT. CDR3 sequence: CASSDSPYSNQPQHF.

The V call is TRBV7-9, the J call TRBJ2-1; as DNA is missing, the TRBD1 call by TCRdb cannot be tested. This CDR3 has 16 amino acids. In germline, CDR1 is SEHNR, CDR2 FQNEAQ (reference sequence). The CDR3: CASSSPEDRGIHEQFF.

The chain uses TRBV7-9 and TRBJ1-2; TCRdb reports TRBD1, a call that lacks DNA to check it against. The CDR3 spans 15 residues. Germline values: CDR1 SEHNR, CDR2 FQNEAQ (reference sequence). This chain's CDR3 is CASSDDRAGGYGYTF.

The chain recombines TRBV7-2 with TRBJ2-3. CDR1 is SGHTA and CDR2 is FQGNSA in the germline V gene. The CDR3 length is 17 residues. The CDR3: CASRHKSHSQSTDTQYF.

This chain links TRBV20-1 with TRBJ2-5; TCRdb designates TRBD2, a call that cannot be tested without DNA. Germline V CDR1 and CDR2: DFQATT, SNEGSKA (reference sequence). The CDR3 is 13 amino acids. CDR3 amino acids: CSAPDASGETQYF.

The chain recombines TRBV7-9 with TRBJ2-1. This CDR3 has 16 residues. CDR1 is SEHNR and CDR2 is FQNEAQ in the germline V gene (reference sequence). Here the CDR3 reads CASSLGFRTSYNEQFF.

The CDR3 region is CASSETGAQPQHF. This rearrangement joins TRBV2 to TRBJ1-5; no DNA is available, so the TRBD1 call from TCRdb remains unchecked. CDR1 and CDR2 (germline): SNHLY, FYNNEI. The CDR3 sequence is 13 residues long.

The V and J genes are TRBV3-1 and TRBJ1-2; TCRdb designates TRBD1, a call that cannot be tested without DNA. Germline V gives CDR1 LGHDT, CDR2 YNNKEL (reference sequence). The CDR3 has 16 amino acids. The CDR3 is CASSRINQGANYGYTF.

The rearrangement links TRBV5-4 to TRBJ2-2; lacking DNA, the TRBD1 call made by TCRdb goes unchecked. The CDR3 totals 15 residues. Germline V gene lookup returns CDR1 SGHNT and CDR2 YYREEE (reference sequence). The CDR3 here is CASSPGGGVSGELFF.

The chain has TRBV7-2 and TRBJ2-7. The CDR3 is 13 residues long. In germline, CDR1 is SGHTA, CDR2 FQGNSA. This chain's CDR3 is CASSAQAFYEQYF.

The gene calls are TRBV6-1 and TRBJ1-2. Per the germline V gene, CDR1 is MNHNS and CDR2 is SASEGT. This CDR3 contains 14 residues. This chain's CDR3 is CASNGGPSGYGYTF.

V is TRBV5-4 and J is TRBJ2-1; TCRdb reports TRBD1, a call that lacks DNA to check it against. Germline values: CDR1 SGHNT, CDR2 YYREEE (reference sequence). CDR3 size: 14 residues. The CDR3 here is CASSKTGDMIEQFF.

The V gene is TRBV6-2 or TRBV6-3, the J gene TRBJ2-7; TCRdb's D call, TRBD2, is unchecked because there is no DNA. The CDR3 length is 15 residues. Per the germline V gene, CDR1 is MNHEY and CDR2 is SVGEGT. CDR3 in amino acids: CASSAWTSESDYQYF.

This rearrangement joins TRBV7-2 to TRBJ2-1; without DNA, the TCRdb call of TRBD1 cannot be checked. The CDR3 is made up of 13 amino acids. In germline, CDR1 is SGHTA, CDR2 FQGNSA. CDR3 in amino acids: CASSFGQLDEQFF.

The chain is built from TRBV12-3 or TRBV12-4 and TRBJ2-1; there is no DNA to check the TCRdb D call of TRBD2. The CDR3 loop spans 15 amino acids. The CDR3 is CASKEASGSTHEQFF.

The chain combines TRBV11-2 with TRBJ2-1. This CDR3 is 17 amino acids long. Per the germline V gene, CDR1 is SGHAT and CDR2 is FQNNGV. This CDR3 reads CASSPEFGVSSYNEQFF.

The CDR3 protein is CAIRGGTGTYEQYF. The chain carries TRBV10-3 and TRBJ2-7; TCRdb proposes TRBD1, but this gene call is untestable without DNA. Germline V gene lookup returns CDR1 ENHRY and CDR2 SYGVKD. The length of the CDR3 is 14 residues.

The rearrangement links TRBV12-3 or TRBV12-4 to TRBJ2-1; without DNA, the TCRdb call of TRBD2 cannot be checked. CDR3 length: 14 residues. CDR3: CASSTSGSGNEQFF.

The rearrangement links TRBV7-2 to TRBJ2-7; TCRdb selects TRBD1, and the lack of DNA leaves this call unchecked. CDR1 SGHTA and CDR2 FQGNSA come from the germline V gene. This CDR3 has 15 amino acids. CDR3 loop: CASSPQTGGGYEQYF.